This section outlines one T cell receptor (beta chain) sequence together with its context. Any patient presenting with uncontrolled infection, other autoimmune disease, pregnancy or lactation was left out. Isolation of PBMCs was performed on around 9.8 ml fresh peripheral blood. RNA transcripts yielded amplified TCR beta CDR3 regions. First-round RT-PCR targeting the TCR CDR3 was performed with the HTBI primer set. TCRdb passed the multiplex PCR reads through MiXCR, listing each CDR3 protein once. The data contain approximately 610,000 distinct CDR3 sequences, around 15% of them singletons. The germline V gene has CDR1 MNHNS and CDR2 SASEGT. The CDR3 spans 16 residues. Trimming pared 7 bases from V and 7 bases from J, leaving 23 bases between. The data are from a study of T cells in Graves' hyperthyroidism and ophthalmopathy.

The clonotype originates from a woman between 35 and 50 years old with Graves' ophthalmopathy. The chain joins TRBV6-1 to TRBJ1-5; possible D gene TRBD1, 6 bases. The sequencing input was blood. CDR3 coding DNA: TGTGCCAGCAATCCTCCTAACTGGGGGGCCTCACAGCCCCAGCATTTT. This gives the protein CASNPPNWGASQPQHF.